These 9 T cell receptor beta chains originate from one sample sequenced in a study of OX40 agonist ivuxolimab in advanced cancers. Clones were sequenced by immunoSEQ multiplex PCR, and TCRdb holds only the in-frame ones, with some missing. The data show about 8,000 clones, 90% seen once. The input for sequencing was CD4+ or CD8+ T cells sorted from blood, taken in a trial of the OX40 agonist ivuxolimab. These receptors all come from an adult with an advanced solid tumor such as melanoma, head and neck, liver or kidney cancer.

The chain couples TRBV5-1 to TRBJ2-2; D possibly corresponds to TRBD1 (5 bases). V was shortened by 3 bases and J by 6 bases, with 18 bases between the two germline ends. The CDR3 runs 16 residues. Germline loops: CDR1 SGHRS, CDR2 YFSETQ. CDR3 loop: CASSSQGRASAGELFF. CDR3 nucleotides: TGCGCCAGCAGCTCCCAGGGTAGAGCCTCCGCCGGGGAGCTGTTTTTT.

V and J are TRBV7-3 and TRBJ2-1; 8 bases line up with TRBD2. CDR1 and CDR2 from the germline V gene are SGHTA and FQGTGA. CDR3 length: 14 residues. The V gene end was trimmed by 5 bases and the J gene end by 5 bases; junction bases not matched to a gene: 5. CDR3 bases: TGTGCCAGCAGCCTTAGCGGGATAGACAATGAGCAGTTCTTC. It encodes CASSLSGIDNEQFF.

The chain recombines TRBV9 with TRBJ2-3; 12 bases align to TRBD2. Trimming took 4 bases from V and 3 from J; bases not matched to a gene: 3. The V gene's germline CDR1 is SGDLS and CDR2 YYNGEE. The CDR3 runs to 15 residues. CDR3 in DNA: TGTGCCAGCAGCCCTAGCGGGAGGGCGACAGATACGCAGTATTTT. Protein: CASSPSGRATDTQYF. Filled out from reference TRBV9 and TRBJ2-3, the complete variable domain reads DSGVTQTPKHLITATGQRVTLRCSPRSGDLSVYWYQQSLDQGLQFLIQYYNGEERAKGNILERFSAQQFPDLHSELNLSSLELGDSALYFCASSPSGRATDTQYFGPGTRLTVL.

This sequence joins TRBV27 and TRBJ2-5, with 8 bases that match TRBD1. The CDR3 is 15 amino acids. Germline CDR1 is MNHEY and CDR2 is SMNVEV (reference sequence). The ends lost 10 bases at V and 1 base at J; junction bases unmatched: 11. CDR3 DNA: TGTGCCATTAAAACGGACAGGGAATCCCAAGAGACCCAGTACTTC. Protein sequence: CAIKTDRESQETQYF.

V is TRBV7-3 and J is TRBJ1-1, with TRBD1 as a possible D gene (5 bases). This CDR3 contains 13 residues. Trimming removed 2 bases at V and 5 bases at J, with 9 bases between. Germline lookup yields CDR1 SGHTA and CDR2 FQGTGA. CDR3 loop: CASSLSWTTEAFF. The CDR3 DNA follows: TGTGCCAGCAGCTTATCGTGGACAACTGAAGCTTTCTTT.

V gene TRBV2 combines with J gene TRBJ1-5, with a weak D call TRBD1 (6 bases). Germline V lookup: CDR1 SNHLY, CDR2 FYNNEI. This CDR3 comprises 14 residues. V dropped 8 bases and J dropped 0 bases, with 11 bases sitting between them. CDR3 sequence (DNA): TGTGCCAGCGGACGGGGGCTTAGCAATCAGCCCCAGCATTTT. Amino acid sequence: CASGRGLSNQPQHF.

This rearrangement joins TRBV12-5 to TRBJ1-5; TRBD1 is a possible D gene (5 bases). V gave up 0 bases and J gave up 2 bases, with 17 bases separating them. The germline CDR1 and CDR2 sequences are LGHNT and FRNRAP. The CDR3 sequence is 18 residues long. The CDR3 DNA follows: TGTGCTAGTGGTTTGGTAACAGTGGAAACAGGAGGCAATCAGCCCCAGCATTTT. Amino acids: CASGLVTVETGGNQPQHF.

V is TRBV19 and J is TRBJ1-5, with D possibly TRBD1 on 5 matching bases. The V gene's germline CDR1 is LNHDA and CDR2 SQIVND (reference sequence). Trimming took off 7 bases at V and 5 bases at J, with 18 bases between the two ends. This CDR3 region has 15 residues. The CDR3 sequence: CASIPGTQLHQPQHF. CDR3 nucleotides: TGTGCCAGTATTCCGGGGACTCAGCTCCATCAGCCCCAGCATTTT.

The chain joins TRBV7-9 to TRBJ1-2, with D maybe TRBD1 (5 bases). Per the germline V gene, CDR1 is SEHNR and CDR2 is FQNEAQ (reference sequence). V lost 5 bases to trimming and J lost 9 bases, with 19 bases between them. CDR3 size: 14 residues. This CDR3 reads CASSPPAGRRRYTF. The CDR3 nucleotides read TGTGCCAGCAGCCCCCCGGCAGGGCGAAGACGCTACACCTTC.